Listed below are T cell receptor beta chains from one sample, sequenced in a study of T cell responses to AZD1222 COVID-19 vaccine. TCRdb's copy holds only in-frame clones and misses some; the assay was immunoSEQ multiplex PCR. The table has about 180,000 clones, roughly nine tenths seen once. The starting material was peripheral blood, obtained on day 0 of AZD1222 vaccination. Receptors originate from an adult in good health. Each CDR3 is given with its conserved first and last residue. The order of the fields is clone size, V gene, J gene, D gene, CDR3 DNA, CDR3 protein. D genes are given only for firm matches. Size values are once, few and many counts, or a class for expanded clones, and some rows have none.

abundance: .; v_gene: TRBV19; j_gene: TRBJ2-1; d_gene: TRBD2; CDR3nt: TGTGCCAGTAGTACCTGGTCCCTCACTAGCGGGAGGTTTGGTCAGTTCTTC; CDR3aa: CASSTWSLTSGRFGQFF
abundance: once; v_gene: TRBV20-1; j_gene: TRBJ2-7; d_gene: .; CDR3nt: TGCAGTGCTAGTTACAGCACCTACGAGCAGTACTTC; CDR3aa: CSASYSTYEQYF
abundance: .; v_gene: TRBV29-1; j_gene: TRBJ1-2; d_gene: .; CDR3nt: TGCAGTTTGGACCTCCCTAACTATGGCTACACCTTC; CDR3aa: CSLDLPNYGYTF
abundance: .; v_gene: TRBV7-8; j_gene: TRBJ2-5; d_gene: .; CDR3nt: TGTGCCAGCAGCTTAGCTGGCGGGACGGGCATCGGGGAGACCCAGTACTTC; CDR3aa: CASSLAGGTGIGETQYF
abundance: .; v_gene: TRBV5-1; j_gene: TRBJ2-1; d_gene: .; CDR3nt: TGCGCCAGCAGCCCCCGTAGCTCGGATGAGCAGTTCTTC; CDR3aa: CASSPRSSDEQFF
abundance: .; v_gene: TRBV3-1/TRBV3-2; j_gene: TRBJ1-3; d_gene: .; CDR3nt: TGTGCCAGCAGCCAAGATTGGGGGACTGGGTGGGACACCATATATTTT; CDR3aa: CASSQDWGTGWDTIYF
abundance: .; v_gene: TRBV5-6; j_gene: TRBJ2-1; d_gene: TRBD1; CDR3nt: TGTGCCAGCAGCTTGAGGGGACAGGGAGGAAATGAGCAGTTCTTC; CDR3aa: CASSLRGQGGNEQFF
abundance: .; v_gene: TRBV30; j_gene: TRBJ2-6; d_gene: .; CDR3nt: TGTGCCTGGAGTGTCCCCTTTTCTGGGGCCAACGTCCTGACTTTC; CDR3aa: CAWSVPFSGANVLTF
abundance: .; v_gene: TRBV3-1/TRBV3-2; j_gene: TRBJ2-1; d_gene: .; CDR3nt: TGTGCCAGCAGCCTACATCCACCCTGGGTGGGGGGCTACAATGAGCAGTTCTTC; CDR3aa: CASSLHPPWVGGYNEQFF
abundance: .; v_gene: TRBV10-1; j_gene: TRBJ1-2; d_gene: .; CDR3nt: TGCGCCAGCAGTGAGTCCCCGATTGGCTATGGCTACACCTTC; CDR3aa: CASSESPIGYGYTF
abundance: .; v_gene: TRBV5-1; j_gene: TRBJ2-5; d_gene: TRBD1; CDR3nt: TGCGCCAGCAGCTTGGGGTTAACAGGGGGCGTAGAGACCCAGTACTTC; CDR3aa: CASSLGLTGGVETQYF
abundance: few; v_gene: TRBV3-1/TRBV3-2; j_gene: TRBJ1-3; d_gene: .; CDR3nt: TGTGCCAGCAGCCCCTCAGGTGGGGGAAACACCATATATTTT; CDR3aa: CASSPSGGGNTIYF
abundance: .; v_gene: TRBV30; j_gene: TRBJ1-2; d_gene: .; CDR3nt: TGTGCCTGGAGCCCGACCCTTCTTTCACGGGTGGGCTCGGAGGGCTACACCTTC; CDR3aa: CAWSPTLLSRVGSEGYTF
abundance: .; v_gene: TRBV10-3; j_gene: TRBJ2-7; d_gene: TRBD1; CDR3nt: TGTGCCATCAGTCTTGAACCGACAGGGGGGAGTGGCGAGCAGTACTTC; CDR3aa: CAISLEPTGGSGEQYF
abundance: .; v_gene: TRBV10-3; j_gene: TRBJ1-3; d_gene: .; CDR3nt: TGTGCCATCAGTGAGAGCATGGGAACAGGCCCTCGGGAGGCTGGAAACACCATATATTTT; CDR3aa: CAISESMGTGPREAGNTIYF
abundance: .; v_gene: TRBV18; j_gene: TRBJ2-5; d_gene: .; CDR3nt: TGTGCCAGCTCACCGTATGATAGGGCATGGGAGACCCAGTACTTC; CDR3aa: CASSPYDRAWETQYF
abundance: .; v_gene: TRBV30; j_gene: TRBJ1-1; d_gene: .; CDR3nt: TGTGCCTGGAGTGTTAGGGGCCTACGGGACACTGAAGCTTTCTTT; CDR3aa: CAWSVRGLRDTEAFF
abundance: .; v_gene: TRBV27; j_gene: TRBJ2-1; d_gene: .; CDR3nt: TGTGCCAGCAGCTTGCAACATAAGGGCAATGAGCAGTTCTTC; CDR3aa: CASSLQHKGNEQFF
abundance: .; v_gene: TRBV19; j_gene: TRBJ1-2; d_gene: TRBD1; CDR3nt: TGTGCCAGTAGTTCACTTCCGGGACAGGGAGGTGGCTACACCTTC; CDR3aa: CASSSLPGQGGGYTF
abundance: .; v_gene: TRBV12-3/TRBV12-4; j_gene: TRBJ1-3; d_gene: .; CDR3nt: TGTGCCAGCACCAGCTTGGGAAACACCATATATTTT; CDR3aa: CASTSLGNTIYF
abundance: .; v_gene: TRBV11-3; j_gene: TRBJ2-1; d_gene: TRBD2; CDR3nt: TGTGCCAGCAGCTCGGGACTAGGGACCAATGAGCAGTTCTTC; CDR3aa: CASSSGLGTNEQFF
abundance: .; v_gene: TRBV18; j_gene: TRBJ1-1; d_gene: TRBD1; CDR3nt: TGTGCCAGCTCCGGGACAGGGGGACCGATGAACACTGAAGCTTTCTTT; CDR3aa: CASSGTGGPMNTEAFF
abundance: .; v_gene: TRBV21-1; j_gene: TRBJ2-4; d_gene: .; CDR3nt: TGTGCCAGCACCACAAGGCTGGGCTTC; CDR3aa: CASTTRLGF
abundance: .; v_gene: TRBV11-2; j_gene: TRBJ1-1; d_gene: TRBD1; CDR3nt: TGTGCCAGCAGCCACAGGGGAGGGATCACTGAAGCTTTCTTT; CDR3aa: CASSHRGGITEAFF
abundance: .; v_gene: TRBV11-2; j_gene: TRBJ2-1; d_gene: .; CDR3nt: TGTGCCAGCAGCTCCCGTGGTCCGGGAATGGTCACCAATGATGAGCAGTTCTTC; CDR3aa: CASSSRGPGMVTNDEQFF
abundance: .; v_gene: TRBV6-5; j_gene: TRBJ1-1; d_gene: TRBD1; CDR3nt: TGTGCCAGCAGCTTTAGGGGGCTCACTGAAGCTTTCTTT; CDR3aa: CASSFRGLTEAFF
abundance: .; v_gene: TRBV1; j_gene: TRBJ1-1; d_gene: .; CDR3nt: .; CDR3aa: CTSSQGFGTVGTGAFF
abundance: .; v_gene: TRBV5-4; j_gene: TRBJ1-3; d_gene: TRBD1; CDR3nt: TGTGCCAGCAGCTTGACGGGACAGGGTGTTAAGGCTGGAAACACCATATATTTT; CDR3aa: CASSLTGQGVKAGNTIYF
abundance: .; v_gene: TRBV3-1/TRBV3-2; j_gene: TRBJ1-5; d_gene: .; CDR3nt: TGTGCCAGCAGCCAAGAGGCCAGCAATCAGCCCCAGCATTTT; CDR3aa: CASSQEASNQPQHF
abundance: .; v_gene: TRBV3-1/TRBV3-2; j_gene: TRBJ2-1; d_gene: TRBD2; CDR3nt: TGTGCCAGCAGCCAAAGGGGAGCGGGAGGCCTTCAAAGCTCCTACAATGAGCAGTTCTTC; CDR3aa: CASSQRGAGGLQSSYNEQFF
abundance: once; v_gene: TRBV6-5; j_gene: TRBJ1-2; d_gene: .; CDR3nt: TGTGCCAGCAGTAAGACAGATAACTATGGCTACACCTTC; CDR3aa: CASSKTDNYGYTF
abundance: .; v_gene: TRBV3-1/TRBV3-2; j_gene: TRBJ1-3; d_gene: .; CDR3nt: TGTGCCAGCAGCCAAGGACGCTACGGAGGAAACACCATATATTTT; CDR3aa: CASSQGRYGGNTIYF
abundance: .; v_gene: TRBV6-5; j_gene: TRBJ1-5; d_gene: .; CDR3nt: TGTGCCAGCAGTTCCAAAAAATTGGGGGACAATCAGCCCCAGCATTTT; CDR3aa: CASSSKKLGDNQPQHF
abundance: .; v_gene: TRBV28; j_gene: TRBJ1-5; d_gene: .; CDR3nt: TGTGCCAGCAGAAGGGCAAGGGCGGGGAACAATCAGCCCCAGCATTTT; CDR3aa: CASRRARAGNNQPQHF
abundance: .; v_gene: TRBV12-3/TRBV12-4; j_gene: TRBJ1-1; d_gene: .; CDR3nt: TGTGCCAGCAGCCCCAGTCGTACCGGGGAAGCTTTCTTT; CDR3aa: CASSPSRTGEAFF
abundance: .; v_gene: TRBV5-6; j_gene: TRBJ1-5; d_gene: TRBD1; CDR3nt: TGTGCCAGCAGCTTGGGGACAGGGGGTCATCAGCCCCAGCATTTT; CDR3aa: CASSLGTGGHQPQHF
abundance: .; v_gene: TRBV9; j_gene: TRBJ2-7; d_gene: TRBD2; CDR3nt: TGTGCCAGCAGCGTAGCTACGGGGTCTAGCGGGATAGGGGAGCAGTACTTC; CDR3aa: CASSVATGSSGIGEQYF
abundance: .; v_gene: TRBV2; j_gene: TRBJ1-5; d_gene: TRBD1; CDR3nt: TGTGCCAGCAGCCCTGGACAGGTCTTCAATCAGCCCCAGCATTTT; CDR3aa: CASSPGQVFNQPQHF
abundance: .; v_gene: TRBV30; j_gene: TRBJ1-4; d_gene: .; CDR3nt: TGTGCCTGGAGGGGGGAGTCTGTAGGCCAGCTAAATGAAAAACTGTTTTTT; CDR3aa: CAWRGESVGQLNEKLFF
abundance: once; v_gene: TRBV11-3; j_gene: TRBJ2-1; d_gene: .; CDR3nt: TGTGCCAGCAGCTCATCCCAAGGCCCCCTGGATCGATACAATGAGCAGTTCTTC; CDR3aa: CASSSSQGPLDRYNEQFF
abundance: .; v_gene: TRBV5-6; j_gene: TRBJ2-1; d_gene: .; CDR3nt: TGTGCCAGCAGCTTGGTATCTGGTGGGCAGGGCTCCTACAATGAGCAGTTCTTC; CDR3aa: CASSLVSGGQGSYNEQFF